The clone carrying this T cell receptor beta chain was seen a handful of times. What it binds is unknown. This specimen comes from a study of beta chain features in type 1 diabetes. Notes on the study in general: Researchers cautioned that cDNA sequencing could over-represent cells with high TCR expression.

Germline loops: CDR1 SGHVS, CDR2 FNYEAQ. The CDR3 runs 14 residues. With 2 bases clipped from V and 4 bases from J, the junction kept 4 bases outside the gene matches. Of the isolated RNA, all was reverse transcribed, and so the sequenced material was expressed TCRB transcripts. The protocol was immunoSEQ multiplex PCR, while the TCRdb copy is restricted to in-frame clones and leaves out a portion. The sample includes some 140,000 clones, around a tenth of them seen just once. The sequenced sample was central memory CD4+ T cells from blood. The V call is TRBV7-6, the J call TRBJ2-5, with 7 bases aligning to TRBD2. The clonotype comes from a man aged 18 to 30 in good health. The DNA of the CDR3 is TGTGCCAGCAGCTTATCTGCGGGGGTAGAGACCCAGTACTTC. This codes for CASSLSAGVETQYF. The full variable domain, in which reference TRBV7-6 and TRBJ2-5 provide the parts outside the CDR3, is GAGVSQSPRYKVTKRGQDVALRCDPISGHVSLYWYRQALGQGPEFLTYFNYEAQQDKSGLPNDRFSAERPEGSISTLTIQRTEQRDSAMYRCASSLSAGVETQYFGPGTRLLVL.